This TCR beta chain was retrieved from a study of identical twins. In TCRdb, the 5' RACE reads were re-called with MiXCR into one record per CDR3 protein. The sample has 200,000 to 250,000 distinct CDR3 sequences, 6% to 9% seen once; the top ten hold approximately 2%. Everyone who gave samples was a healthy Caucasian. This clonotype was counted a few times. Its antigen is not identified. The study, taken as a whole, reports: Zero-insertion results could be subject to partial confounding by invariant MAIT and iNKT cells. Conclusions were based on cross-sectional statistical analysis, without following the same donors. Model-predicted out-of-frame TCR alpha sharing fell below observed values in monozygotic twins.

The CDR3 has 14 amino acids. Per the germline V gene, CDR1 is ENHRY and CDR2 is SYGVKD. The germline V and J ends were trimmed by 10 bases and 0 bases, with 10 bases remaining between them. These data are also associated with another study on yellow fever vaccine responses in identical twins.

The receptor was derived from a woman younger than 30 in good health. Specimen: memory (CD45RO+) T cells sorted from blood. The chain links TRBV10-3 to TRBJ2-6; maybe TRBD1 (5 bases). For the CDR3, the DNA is TGTGCCAGCGCGACAGTCTCTGGGGCCAACGTCCTGACTTTC. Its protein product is CASATVSGANVLTF.